This TCR beta chain was found in a study of blood T cell repertoires in COVID-19. About the study: From the United States, Italy and Spain came samples of acute and convalescent COVID-19. The analysed material was cDNA or gDNA that came from T cells, B-cell-depleted T cells, or PBMCs.

Authors' analysis steps: Amplified reference gene primers provided the basis for estimating nucleated cell counts. Clones were sequenced by immunoSEQ multiplex PCR, and TCRdb holds only the in-frame ones, with some missing. V and J calls plus clone size are reproduced from that table; the DNA served to infer D and trimming. The repertoire consists of more than 200,000 clones, with about 86% occurring once and the leading ten covering about a tenth. CDR1 and CDR2 from the germline V gene are KGHSH and LQKENI. The CDR3 is made up of 15 amino acids. Trimming cost V 5 bases and J 1 base, with 11 bases left between them. Patients of the Seattle cohort, enrolled during active infection, were followed longitudinally.

The sample taken for sequencing was peripheral blood. The chain recombines TRBV18 with TRBJ2-2; D perhaps matches TRBD1 (7 bases). This receptor was identified in a woman between 50 and 59 years old with COVID-19, enrolled during active disease. The CDR3 sequence is CASSAGQRNTGELFF. The CDR3 DNA sequence: TGTGCCAGCTCAGCGGGACAGCGGAACACCGGGGAGCTGTTTTTT.